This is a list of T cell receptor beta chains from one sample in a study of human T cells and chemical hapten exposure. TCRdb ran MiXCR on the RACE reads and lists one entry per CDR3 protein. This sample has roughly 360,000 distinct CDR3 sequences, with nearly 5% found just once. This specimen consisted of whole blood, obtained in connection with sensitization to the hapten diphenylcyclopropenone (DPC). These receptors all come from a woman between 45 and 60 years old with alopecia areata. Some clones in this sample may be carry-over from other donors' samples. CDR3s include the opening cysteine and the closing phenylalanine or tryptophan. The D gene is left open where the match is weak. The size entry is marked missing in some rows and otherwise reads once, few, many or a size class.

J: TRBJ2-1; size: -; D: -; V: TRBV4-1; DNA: TGCGCCAGCAGCCAAACCCCACTAGGCACCCCCGGAATCGAGCAGTTCTTC; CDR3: CASSQTPLGTPGIEQFF
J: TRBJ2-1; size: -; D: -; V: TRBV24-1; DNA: TGTGCCACCAGTGTTAGCGCGGCTGATGAGCAGTTCTTC; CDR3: CATSVSAADEQFF
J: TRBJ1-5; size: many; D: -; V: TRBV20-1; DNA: TGCAGTGCTAAAGACAGAGTTAGCAATCAGCCCCAGCATTTT; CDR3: CSAKDRVSNQPQHF
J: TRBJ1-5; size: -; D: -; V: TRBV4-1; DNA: TGCGCCAGCAGCCAAGATCTGGCAGGATTTAATCAGCCCCAGCATTTT; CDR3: CASSQDLAGFNQPQHF
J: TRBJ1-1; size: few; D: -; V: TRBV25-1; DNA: TGTGCCAGCAGTGGGACGGTTCCCACTGAAGCTTTCTTT; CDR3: CASSGTVPTEAFF
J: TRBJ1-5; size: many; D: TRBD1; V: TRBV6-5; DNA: TGTGCCAGCAGTCCACAGGGGATTAATCAGCCCCAGCATTTT; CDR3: CASSPQGINQPQHF
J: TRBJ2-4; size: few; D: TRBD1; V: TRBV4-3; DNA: TGCGCCAGCAGCCAGGACAGGGAGCCCAAAAACATTCAGTACTTC; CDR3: CASSQDREPKNIQYF
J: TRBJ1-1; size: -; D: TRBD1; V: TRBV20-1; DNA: TGCAGTGCTAGAGATGAGGACAGGCCCCTGGGAGCTTTCTTT; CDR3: CSARDEDRPLGAFF
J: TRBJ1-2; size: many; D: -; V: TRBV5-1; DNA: TGCGCCAGCAGCCCGGGTCCGGCAGTCGGAGTTTATGGCTACACCTTC; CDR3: CASSPGPAVGVYGYTF
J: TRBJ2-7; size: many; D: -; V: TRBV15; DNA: TGTGCCACCAGCAGAGATGGAGGCATGGAGCAGTACTTC; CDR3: CATSRDGGMEQYF
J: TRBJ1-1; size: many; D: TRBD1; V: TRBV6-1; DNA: TGTGCCAGCAGTGAACCCGGGACAGGGACTGAAGCTTTCTTT; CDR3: CASSEPGTGTEAFF
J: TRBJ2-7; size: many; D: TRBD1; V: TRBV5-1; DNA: TGCGCCAGCAGCTTGGAGGGACAGAACTACGAGCAGTACTTC; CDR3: CASSLEGQNYEQYF
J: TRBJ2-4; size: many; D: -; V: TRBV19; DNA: TGTGCCACCCTTGACGGGACAGCCAAAAACATTCAGTACTTC; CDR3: CATLDGTAKNIQYF
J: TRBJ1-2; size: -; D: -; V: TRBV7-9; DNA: TGTGCCAGCAGCTTAGAGGTTCCGGATGGCTACACCTTC; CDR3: CASSLEVPDGYTF
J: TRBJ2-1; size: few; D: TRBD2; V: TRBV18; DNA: TGTGCCAGCTCACCTTTCAGCGGGGGGGACAATGAGCAGTTCTTC; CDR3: CASSPFSGGDNEQFF
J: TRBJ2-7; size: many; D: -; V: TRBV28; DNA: TGTGCCAGCAGCCTCGACAGCTACTACGAGCAGTACTTC; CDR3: CASSLDSYYEQYF
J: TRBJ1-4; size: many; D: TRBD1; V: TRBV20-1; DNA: TGCAGTGCTAGGGACAGGGGGGGTCTAACTAATGAAAAACTGTTTTTT; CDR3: CSARDRGGLTNEKLFF
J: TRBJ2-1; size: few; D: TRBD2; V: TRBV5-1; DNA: TGCGCCAGCAGCTCTGGACTAGCGGGCCCAAGCTCCTACAATGAGCAGTTCTTC; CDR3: CASSSGLAGPSSYNEQFF
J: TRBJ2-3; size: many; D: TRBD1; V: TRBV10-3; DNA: TGTGCCATAAAGACAGGGAGCACAGATACGCAGTATTTT; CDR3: CAIKTGSTDTQYF
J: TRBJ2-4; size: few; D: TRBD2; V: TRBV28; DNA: TGTGCCAGCAGTTTTTTACGGGGGAGGGAGGCCAAAAACATTCAGTACTTC; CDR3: CASSFLRGREAKNIQYF
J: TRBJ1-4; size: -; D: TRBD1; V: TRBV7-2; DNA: TGTGCCAGCAGCCCGCAGGGGGGCTTTAATGAAAAACTGTTTTTT; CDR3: CASSPQGGFNEKLFF
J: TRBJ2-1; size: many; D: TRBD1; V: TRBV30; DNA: TGTGCCTGGAGTTGGGGACAGGGACCCGTGTTCTTC; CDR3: CAWSWGQGPVFF
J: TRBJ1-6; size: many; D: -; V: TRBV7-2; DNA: TGTGCCAGCAGCCCGGTCGGGGGCCGTAATTCACCCCTCCACTTT; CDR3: CASSPVGGRNSPLHF
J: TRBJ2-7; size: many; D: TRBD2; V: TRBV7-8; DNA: TGTGCCAGCGGCATGCTAGCGGGGGCGGGGGACGAGCAGTACTTC; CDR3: CASGMLAGAGDEQYF
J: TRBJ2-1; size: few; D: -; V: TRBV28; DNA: TGTGCCAGCAGAGTGACGAATGAGCAGTTCTTC; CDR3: CASRVTNEQFF
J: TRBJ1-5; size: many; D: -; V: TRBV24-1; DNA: TGTGCCACTACACCTAAAGGAGGGGAGAAGAGTCAGCCCCAGCATTTT; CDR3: CATTPKGGEKSQPQHF
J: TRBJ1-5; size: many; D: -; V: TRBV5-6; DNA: TGTGCCAGCAGCTTAGGGGCGGTCGATAATCAGCCCCAGCATTTT; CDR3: CASSLGAVDNQPQHF
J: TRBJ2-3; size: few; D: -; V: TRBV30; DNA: TGTGCCGCCATATCCACAGATACGCAGTATTTT; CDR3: CAAISTDTQYF
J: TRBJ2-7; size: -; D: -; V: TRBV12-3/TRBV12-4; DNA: TGTGCCAGCAGTTTCCGGGACGCAGGGTACCTGTACGAGCAGTACTTC; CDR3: CASSFRDAGYLYEQYF
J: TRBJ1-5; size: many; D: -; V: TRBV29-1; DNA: TGCAGCGTTTCGACGGACTATAGCAATCAGCCCCAGCATTTT; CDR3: CSVSTDYSNQPQHF
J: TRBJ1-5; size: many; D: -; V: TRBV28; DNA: TGTGCCAGCAGTGGGGGGGGGCTGAGGCAGCCCCAGCATTTT; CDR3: CASSGGGLRQPQHF
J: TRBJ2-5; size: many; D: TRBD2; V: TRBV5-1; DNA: TGCGCCAGCAGCGTGGGGACTAGCGGGGGACAAGAGACCCAGTACTTC; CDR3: CASSVGTSGGQETQYF
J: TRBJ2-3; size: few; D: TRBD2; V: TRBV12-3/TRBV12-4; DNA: TGTGCCAGCAGTATAGCGGGATCCACAGATACGCAGTATTTT; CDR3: CASSIAGSTDTQYF
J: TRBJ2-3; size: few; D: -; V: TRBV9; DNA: TGTGCCAGCAGCGGCCCTAGCGGCACAGATACGCAGTATTTT; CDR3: CASSGPSGTDTQYF
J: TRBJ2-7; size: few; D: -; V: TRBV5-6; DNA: TGTGCCAGCAGCTTGGGGGGGAAGATCTACGAGCAGTACTTC; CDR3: CASSLGGKIYEQYF
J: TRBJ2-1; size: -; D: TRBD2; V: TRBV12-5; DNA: TGTGCTAGTGGTTCGGGACTAGCGGGGTCCAATGAGCAGTTCTTC; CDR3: CASGSGLAGSNEQFF
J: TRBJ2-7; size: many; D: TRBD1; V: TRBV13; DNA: TGTGCCAGCAGCACGAGACAGGGGGTGTACGAGCAGTACTTC; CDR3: CASSTRQGVYEQYF
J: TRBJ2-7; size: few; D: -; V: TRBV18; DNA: TGTGCCAGCTCCCTCGCCGCCCAGATCTACGAGCAGTACTTC; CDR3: CASSLAAQIYEQYF
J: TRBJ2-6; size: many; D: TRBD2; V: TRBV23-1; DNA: TGCGCCAGCAGTCAATCGTCTAGCGGGGGGGCCGGGGCCAACGTCCTGACTTTC; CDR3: CASSQSSSGGAGANVLTF
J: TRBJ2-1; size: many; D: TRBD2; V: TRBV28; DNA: TGTGCCAGCAGTTTGAGGCGGGAGGGCCAAAATGAGCAGTTCTTC; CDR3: CASSLRREGQNEQFF
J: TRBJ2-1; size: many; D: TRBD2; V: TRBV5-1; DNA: TGCGCCAGCAGCACGACTAGCGGGAGCTATTCCAATGAGCAGTTCTTC; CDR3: CASSTTSGSYSNEQFF
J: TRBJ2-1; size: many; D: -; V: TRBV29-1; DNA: TGCAGCGTCGTATCGAGGGGGGCCTACAATGAGCAGTTCTTC; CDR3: CSVVSRGAYNEQFF
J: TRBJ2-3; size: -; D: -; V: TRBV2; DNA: TGTGCCAGCAGCCCACCGGGGGCGACAGATACGCAGTATTTT; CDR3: CASSPPGATDTQYF
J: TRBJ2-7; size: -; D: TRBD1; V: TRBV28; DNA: TGTGGGACTCGGGGACAGGGGGCCCACGAGCAGTACTTC; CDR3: CGTRGQGAHEQYF
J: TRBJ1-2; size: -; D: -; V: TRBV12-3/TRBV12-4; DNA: TGTGCCAGCAGTTTAGGGTCCGGGATTGGGGGCTACACCTTC; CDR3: CASSLGSGIGGYTF
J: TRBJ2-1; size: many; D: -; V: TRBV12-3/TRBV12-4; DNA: TGTGCCAGCAGGCTTGGGTACAATGAGCAGTTCTTC; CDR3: CASRLGYNEQFF
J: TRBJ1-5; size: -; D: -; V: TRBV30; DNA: TGTGCCTGGAGCGTAGACAGTAGCAATCAGCCCCAGCATTTT; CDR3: CAWSVDSSNQPQHF
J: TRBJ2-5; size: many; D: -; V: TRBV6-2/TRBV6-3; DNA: TGTGCCAGCAGTTACTCGACGGGCTTGGGTACGGAGACCCAGTACTTC; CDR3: CASSYSTGLGTETQYF
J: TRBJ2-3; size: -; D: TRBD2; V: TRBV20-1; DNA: TGCAGTGCTAGTGCACTAGCGGGAGTGACAGATACGCAGTATTTT; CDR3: CSASALAGVTDTQYF
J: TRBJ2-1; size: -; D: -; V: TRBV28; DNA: TGTGCCAGCCTGGGAGGGGGTCTAGCGGACAATGAGCAGTTCTTC; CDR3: CASLGGGLADNEQFF
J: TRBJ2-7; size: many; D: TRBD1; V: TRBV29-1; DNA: TGCAGCGTTGCAGGGGGCTCAGCAGCTTACGAGCAGTACTTC; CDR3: CSVAGGSAAYEQYF
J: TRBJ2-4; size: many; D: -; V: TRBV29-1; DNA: TGCAGCGTTGAAATCCCTGAAGCCAAAAACATTCAGTACTTC; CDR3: CSVEIPEAKNIQYF
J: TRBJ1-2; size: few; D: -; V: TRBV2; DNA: TGTGCCAGCAGTCCCCGGGACAAGTATGGCTACACCTTC; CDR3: CASSPRDKYGYTF
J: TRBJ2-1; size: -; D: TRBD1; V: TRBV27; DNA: TGTGCCAGCAGGGGTGACAGGGGGTGGAACAATGAGCAGTTCTTC; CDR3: CASRGDRGWNNEQFF
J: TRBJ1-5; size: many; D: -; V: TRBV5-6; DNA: TGTGCCAGCAGCTTGGGGCAGGGGTGGAATCAGCCCCAGCATTTT; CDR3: CASSLGQGWNQPQHF
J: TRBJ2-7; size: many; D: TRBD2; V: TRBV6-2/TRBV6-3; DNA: TGTGCCAGCAGTTACAGAGCGGGAGGTTGGGAGCAGTACTTC; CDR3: CASSYRAGGWEQYF
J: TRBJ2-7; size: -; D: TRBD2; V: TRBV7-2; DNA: TGTGCCAGCAGCCTGACTAGCTTCGAGCAGTACTTC; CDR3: CASSLTSFEQYF